The 11 T cell receptor beta chains in this list originate from one sample, sequenced in a study of tumor-infiltrating lymphocytes in primary liver carcinoma (dated 2017 in TCRdb). Instrument on record: Illumina HiSeq 2500. Using a constant-region primer and ProtoScript II reverse transcriptase, TCRbeta-specific cDNA was reverse-transcribed from around 500 ng total RNA. TCRbeta libraries were built with three nested multiplex PCR rounds, a slightly modified ARM-PCR procedure. Multiplex TRBV1-TRBV30 forward primers and a Cbeta reverse primer were used in the first two PCR rounds, each of which was run for around 10 cycles. Starting from the raw public reads, TCRdb applied fastp trimming at Q25, assembled clones with MiXCR and retained in-frame beta chains. One record per CDR3 amino acid sequence lists the most common genes and DNA. This sample gives fewer than 400,000 distinct CDR3 sequences in total; around three fifths of them show up just once. Roughly 9% of the sample is in the top ten clones.

TRIzol reagent was used to extract blood RNA from unsorted whole blood, while the DNeasy Blood & Tissue kit provided the germline DNA. Specimen: peripheral blood. These receptors all come from a man in his forties or fifties with primary liver carcinoma and hepatitis B virus infection.

This sequence joins TRBV6-5 and TRBJ2-7, with D perhaps being TRBD1 or TRBD2 (6 bases each). The germline gives CDR1 MNHEY, CDR2 SVGAGI. V was clipped by 11 bases and J by 2 bases, with 25 bases between them. This CDR3 is built from 16 residues. The CDR3 region has the DNA TGTGCCTGCAAGGGGGGTGCTAGCAGGGATCCCTACGAGCAGTACTTC. It is translated as CACKGGASRDPYEQYF.

The chain recombines TRBV11-1 with TRBJ2-1, with a tentative D call TRBD2 (7 bases). Trimming took off 1 base at V and 6 bases at J, with 13 bases between the two ends. This CDR3 is 15 amino acids long. Per germline, CDR1 SGHAT and CDR2 FQDESV (reference sequence). The CDR3 spells CASSLVRGQVNEQFF. The CDR3 nucleotides read TGTGCCAGCAGCTTAGTGCGGGGGCAGGTCAATGAGCAGTTCTTC.

Regarding this clonotype: At one of its ends the junction is not consistent with the germline gene, which may arise from a read error. The chain recombines TRBV28 with TRBJ1-5; D is unresolved. CDR1 and CDR2 (germline): MDHEN, SYDVKM. The CDR3 is 17 amino acids. The CDR3, as DNA: TGTGCCAGCACTTTAAAACTGACATTAGGGAGCAATCAGCCCCAGCATTTT. Translating gives CASTLKLTLGSNQPQHF.

This clonotype was recorded only once. The chain is built from TRBV2 and TRBJ1-6, with a weak D call TRBD1 (5 bases). Between the trimmed V and J ends, which lost 9 bases and 5 bases, there was a span of 14 bases. This CDR3 comprises 14 residues. CDR1 SNHLY and CDR2 FYNNEI come from the germline V gene. The DNA of the CDR3 is TGTGCCAGTCGGACATGTTCACATAATTCACCCCTCCACTTT. Translated, it gives CASRTCSHNSPLHF.

The genes are TRBV5-5 and TRBJ2-3; TRBD2 is a possible D gene (6 bases). Per the germline V gene, CDR1 is SGHKS and CDR2 is YYEKEE (reference sequence). With 5 bases removed from V and 4 bases from J, the gap between germline ends came to 17 bases. The CDR3 contains 15 residues. CDR3 residues: CASSAPGLTADTQYF. DNA for the CDR3: TGTGCCAGCAGTGCTCCGGGACTTACCGCAGATACGCAGTATTTT.

Note on this clonotype: This clone may be a read error of a much larger clone one base away. The J gene is TRBJ1-5, the V gene TRBV6-1, with TRBD1 matching over 9 bases. CDR3 size: 15 residues. Germline trimming cut 2 bases from V and 4 bases from J; bases unmatched to any gene: 3. In germline, CDR1 is MNHNS, CDR2 SASEGT. The CDR3 region has the DNA TGTGCCAGCAGTGAATACAGGGGGCGGAATCAGCCCCAGCATTTT. This codes for CASSEYRGRNQPQHF.

As for this clonotype: A read error may produce the germline difference seen at one junction end. The chain carries TRBV7-8 and TRBJ2-7, with 8 bases that match TRBD2. This CDR3 comprises 15 residues. Germline V gene sequence: CDR1 SGHVS, CDR2 FQNEAQ. As DNA, the CDR3 is TGTGTCAGCAGCGTAACTAGCGGAGCTAGGTCCGAGCAGTACTTC. It codes for CVSSVTSGARSEQYF.

This clonotype was seen at least ten times. V usage is TRBV11-3 and J usage is TRBJ2-5, with 7 bases fitting TRBD1. The V and J ends lost 8 bases and 3 bases, in that order; junction bases with no gene match: 6. This CDR3 is 13 amino acids long. Germline-derived CDR1 and CDR2 are SGHNT and YENEEA. CDR3 region: CASGPGTEETQYF. The CDR3 DNA is TGTGCCAGCGGCCCTGGGACAGAAGAGACCCAGTACTTC. The full variable domain, rest sourced from reference TRBV11-3 and TRBJ2-5, is EAGVVQSPRYKIIEKKQPVAFWCNPISGHNTLYWYLQNLGQGPELLIRYENEEAVDDSQLPKDRFSAERLKGVDSTLKIQPAELGDSAVYLCASGPGTEETQYFGPGTRLLVL.

This clonotype was detected a few times. This sequence joins TRBV6-2 or TRBV6-3 and TRBJ2-7; 7 bases agree with TRBD1. The J segment lost 4 bases and the V segment lost 2 bases, leaving 8 bases of the junction unmatched. Germline V CDR1 and CDR2: MNHEY, SVGEGT. CDR3 length: 15 residues. CDR3 sequence (DNA): TGTGCCAGCAGTTACCATCTAGACAGGGCATACGAGCAGTACTTC. Its translation: CASSYHLDRAYEQYF.

This clonotype occurred a few times. J is TRBJ2-1 and V is TRBV7-9; D unresolved. Germline assignment: CDR1 SEHNR and CDR2 FQNEAQ (reference sequence). The CDR3 length is 13 residues. V shed 1 base and J shed 5 bases, with 6 bases lying between them. The CDR3 DNA is TGTGCCAGCAGCTTAGTCGTCGACAATGAGCAGTTCTTC. Translated: CASSLVVDNEQFF.

The V and J genes are TRBV21-1 and TRBJ2-1; the DNA was not used to check the table's D call, TRBD2. TRBV21-1 is deemed a pseudogene. The CDR3 is 17 residues long. The CDR3 nucleotides read TGTGCCAGCAGCAAAGCCCAGCGGGAGGTCTCCTACAATGAGCAGTTCTTC. Translated, it gives CASSKAQREVSYNEQFF.